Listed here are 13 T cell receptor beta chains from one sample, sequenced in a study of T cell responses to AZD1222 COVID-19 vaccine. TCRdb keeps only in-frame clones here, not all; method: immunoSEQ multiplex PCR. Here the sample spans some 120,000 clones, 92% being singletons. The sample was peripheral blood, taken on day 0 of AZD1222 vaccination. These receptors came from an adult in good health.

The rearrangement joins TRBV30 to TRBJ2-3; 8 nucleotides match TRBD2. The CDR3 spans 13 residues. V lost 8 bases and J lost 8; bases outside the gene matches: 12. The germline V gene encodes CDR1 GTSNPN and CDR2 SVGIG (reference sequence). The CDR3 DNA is TGTGCCCGGGCGGGAGGTTTGGAGGGTACGCAGTATTTT. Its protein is CARAGGLEGTQYF.

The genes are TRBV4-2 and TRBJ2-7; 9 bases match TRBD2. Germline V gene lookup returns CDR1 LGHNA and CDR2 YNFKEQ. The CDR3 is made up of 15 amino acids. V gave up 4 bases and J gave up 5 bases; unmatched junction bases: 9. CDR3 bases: TGTGCCAGCAGCCCGCGCGGGACTAGCCCGGACGAGCAGTACTTC. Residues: CASSPRGTSPDEQYF.

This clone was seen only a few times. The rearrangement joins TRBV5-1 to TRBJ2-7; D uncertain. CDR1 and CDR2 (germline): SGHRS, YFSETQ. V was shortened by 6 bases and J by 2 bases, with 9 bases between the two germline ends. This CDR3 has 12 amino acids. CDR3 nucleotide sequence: TGCGCCAGCATGAAGGATACCTACGAGCAGTACTTC. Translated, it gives CASMKDTYEQYF.

The CDR3 DNA is TGCAGTGCTAGTCCCGGGACAGGGGTCTACAATGAGCAGTTCTTC. Protein product: CSASPGTGVYNEQFF. J is TRBJ2-1 and V is TRBV20-1; 10 bases are a match to TRBD1. Germline trimming cut 3 bases from V and 3 bases from J; bases unmatched to any gene: 5. The CDR3 is 15 amino acids. Germline loops: CDR1 DFQATT, CDR2 SNEGSKA (reference sequence).

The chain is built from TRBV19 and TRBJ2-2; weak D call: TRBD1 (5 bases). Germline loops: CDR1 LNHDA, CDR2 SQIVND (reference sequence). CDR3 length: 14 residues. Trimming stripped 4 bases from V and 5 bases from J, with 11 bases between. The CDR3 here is CASSRQGRTGELFF. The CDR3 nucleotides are TGTGCCAGTAGTAGGCAGGGTCGGACCGGGGAGCTGTTTTTT.

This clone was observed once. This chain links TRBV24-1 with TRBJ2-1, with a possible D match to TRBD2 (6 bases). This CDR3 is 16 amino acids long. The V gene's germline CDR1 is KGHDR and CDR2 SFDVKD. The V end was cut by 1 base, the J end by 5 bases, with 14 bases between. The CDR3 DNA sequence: TGTGCCACCAGTGATTTATCGGGGGTCAGGGACAATGAGCAGTTCTTC. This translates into CATSDLSGVRDNEQFF.

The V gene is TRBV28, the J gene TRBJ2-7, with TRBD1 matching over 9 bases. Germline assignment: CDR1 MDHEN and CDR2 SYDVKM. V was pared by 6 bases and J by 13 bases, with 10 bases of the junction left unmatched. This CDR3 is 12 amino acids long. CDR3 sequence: CASSLRDRVRYF. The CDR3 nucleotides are TGTGCCAGCAGCCTCCGGGACAGGGTACGATACTTC.

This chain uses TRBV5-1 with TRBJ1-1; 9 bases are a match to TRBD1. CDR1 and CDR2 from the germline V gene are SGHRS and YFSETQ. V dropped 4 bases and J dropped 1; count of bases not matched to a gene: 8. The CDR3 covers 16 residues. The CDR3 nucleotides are TGCGCCAGCAGCATCTACCCGACAGGGGGGAACACTGAAGCTTTCTTT. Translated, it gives CASSIYPTGGNTEAFF. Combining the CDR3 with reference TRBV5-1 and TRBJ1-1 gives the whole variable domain KAGVTQTPRYLIKTRGQQVTLSCSPISGHRSVSWYQQTPGQGLQFLFEYFSETQRNKGNFPGRFSGRQFSNSRSEMNVSTLELGDSALYLCASSIYPTGGNTEAFFGQGTRLTVV.

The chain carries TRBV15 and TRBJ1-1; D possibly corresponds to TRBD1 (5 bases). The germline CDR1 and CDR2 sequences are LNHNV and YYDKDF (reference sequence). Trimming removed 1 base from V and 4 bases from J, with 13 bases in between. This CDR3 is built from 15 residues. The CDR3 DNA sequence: TGTGCCACCAGCAGAGGGGACTCCGGTGGCACTGAAGCTTTCTTT. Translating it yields CATSRGDSGGTEAFF.

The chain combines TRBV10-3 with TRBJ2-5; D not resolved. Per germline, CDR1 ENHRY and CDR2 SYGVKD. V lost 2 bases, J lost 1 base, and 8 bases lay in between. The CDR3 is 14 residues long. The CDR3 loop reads CAISELGPQETQYF. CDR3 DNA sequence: TGTGCCATCAGTGAGCTGGGCCCCCAAGAGACCCAGTACTTC.

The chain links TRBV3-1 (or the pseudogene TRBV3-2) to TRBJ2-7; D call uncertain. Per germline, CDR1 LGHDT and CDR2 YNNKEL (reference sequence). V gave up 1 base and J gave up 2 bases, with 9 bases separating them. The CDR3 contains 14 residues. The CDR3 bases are TGTGCCAGCAGCCAAGCGGGTCCTGCCTACGAGCAGTACTTC. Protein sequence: CASSQAGPAYEQYF.

In DNA, the CDR3 is TGTGCCAGCAGTTACTCGGTTGGAGATTCCTACGAGCAGTACTTC. This translates into CASSYSVGDSYEQYF. The chain joins TRBV6-5 to TRBJ2-7; D unresolved. The ends were cut back, 0 bases at V and 1 base at J, with 10 bases in the middle. The CDR3 is made up of 15 amino acids. Germline V gives CDR1 MNHEY, CDR2 SVGAGI.

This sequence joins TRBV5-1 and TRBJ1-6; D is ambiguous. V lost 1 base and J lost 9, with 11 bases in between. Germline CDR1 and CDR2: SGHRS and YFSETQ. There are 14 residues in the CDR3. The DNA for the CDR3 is TGCGCCAGCAGCTTGACGGCGAAAGGTTCACCCCTCCACTTT. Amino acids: CASSLTAKGSPLHF.